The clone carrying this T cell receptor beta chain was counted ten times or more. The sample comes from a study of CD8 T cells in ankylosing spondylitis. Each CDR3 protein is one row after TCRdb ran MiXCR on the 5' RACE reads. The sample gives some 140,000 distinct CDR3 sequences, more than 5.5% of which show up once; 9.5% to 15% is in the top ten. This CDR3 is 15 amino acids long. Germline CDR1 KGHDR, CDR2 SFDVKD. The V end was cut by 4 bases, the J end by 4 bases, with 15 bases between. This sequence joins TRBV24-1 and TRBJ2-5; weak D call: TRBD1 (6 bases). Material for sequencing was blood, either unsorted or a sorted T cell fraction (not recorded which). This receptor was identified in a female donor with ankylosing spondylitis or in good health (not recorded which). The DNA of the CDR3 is TGTGCCACCAGTGAGACTACAGGGTTGGGAGAGACCCAGTACTTC. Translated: CATSETTGLGETQYF.